One and the same sample provided the 10 T cell receptor beta chains below, sequenced in a study of CXCR3-negative and CXCR3-positive naive CD8 T cells. Overall study findings and caveats: Against CXCR3-negative naive cells, CXCR3-positive naive cells showed more hydrophobic TRB CDR3s.

Researchers prepared the TRB cDNA libraries using 5' RACE with UMI labels. TCRdb re-called the 5' RACE reads and catalogs CDR3 proteins one per entry, DNA excluded. Its clone listing holds about 60,000 distinct CDR3 sequences. For these receptors, no antigen is known. The specimen was naive CXCR3+ CD8+ T cells from blood. Subset defined: CD45RO-CCR7+CD27+CD95- naive CD8+ T cells expressing CXCR3 (TNR3+). These receptors were taken from a human donor in good health. Some clones in this sample may be carry-over from other donors' samples.

This rearrangement joins TRBV29-1 to TRBJ1-1. This CDR3 contains 12 residues. The V gene's germline CDR1 is SQVTM and CDR2 ANQGSEA. This CDR3 reads CSALLGDQRAFF.

V and J are TRBV3-1 and TRBJ2-5; with no DNA, the TCRdb D assignment of TRBD1 cannot be verified. This CDR3 is built from 15 residues. Germline V gene lookup returns CDR1 LGHDT and CDR2 YNNKEL (reference sequence). CDR3 amino acids: CASSPAGEGEGTQYF.

V gene TRBV6-2 or TRBV6-3 combines with J gene TRBJ2-3. The CDR3 has 13 residues. Germline lookup yields CDR1 MNHEY and CDR2 SVGEGT. CDR3 sequence reads: CASSYVGFDTQYF.

The chain couples TRBV5-4 to TRBJ2-4; there is no DNA to check the TCRdb D call of TRBD2. The CDR3 contains 18 residues. Per the germline V gene, CDR1 is SGHNT and CDR2 is YYREEE (reference sequence). CDR3 sequence: CASSRIGGAGGPKNIQYF.

The V gene is TRBV28, the J gene TRBJ1-2. This CDR3 has 13 amino acids. Germline V CDR1 and CDR2: MDHEN, SYDVKM. The CDR3 protein is CASTRSGFRGYTF.

The rearrangement joins TRBV15 to TRBJ1-1. CDR3 length equals 12 residues. Per the germline V gene, CDR1 is LNHNV and CDR2 is YYDKDF (reference sequence). The CDR3 here is CATSTSNTEAFF.

J is TRBJ2-6 and V is TRBV7-8; no DNA is available, so the TRBD1 call from TCRdb remains unchecked. This CDR3 is built from 16 residues. The germline CDR1 and CDR2 sequences are SGHVS and FQNEAQ. CDR3 amino acids: CASSLLGGTGANVLTF.

The rearrangement joins TRBV4-3 to TRBJ2-1; TCRdb's D call of TRBD1 is untestable without DNA. There are 15 residues in the CDR3. Germline V CDR1 and CDR2: LGHNA, YSLEER. The CDR3 here is CASSQDTGEYNEQFF.

The rearrangement uses TRBV7-3 and TRBJ2-3; TCRdb names TRBD2, which stays unverified in the absence of DNA. Germline CDR1 reads SGHTA; CDR2 reads FQGTGA. The CDR3 loop spans 16 amino acids. The CDR3 sequence is CASSVGLAGVTDTQYF.

The chain employs TRBV7-9 and TRBJ1-1; TCRdb selects TRBD1, and the lack of DNA leaves this call unchecked. Germline V gene lookup returns CDR1 SEHNR and CDR2 FQNEAQ (reference sequence). This CDR3 has 15 residues. The CDR3: CASSRRQAANTEAFF.